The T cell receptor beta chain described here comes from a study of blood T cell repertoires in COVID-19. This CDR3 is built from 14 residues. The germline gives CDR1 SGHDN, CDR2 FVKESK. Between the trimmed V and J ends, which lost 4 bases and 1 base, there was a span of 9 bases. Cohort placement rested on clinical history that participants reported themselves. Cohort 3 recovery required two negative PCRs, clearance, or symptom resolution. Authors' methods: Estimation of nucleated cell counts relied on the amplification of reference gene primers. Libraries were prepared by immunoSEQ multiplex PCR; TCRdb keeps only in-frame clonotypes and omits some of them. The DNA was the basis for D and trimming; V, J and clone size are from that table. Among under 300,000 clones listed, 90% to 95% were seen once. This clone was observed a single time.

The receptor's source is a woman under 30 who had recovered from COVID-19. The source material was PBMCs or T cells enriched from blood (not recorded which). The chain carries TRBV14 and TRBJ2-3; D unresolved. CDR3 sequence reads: CASSLRERTDTQYF. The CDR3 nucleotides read TGTGCCAGCAGCCTGAGAGAACGCACAGATACGCAGTATTTT. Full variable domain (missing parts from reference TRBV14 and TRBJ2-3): EAGVTQFPSHSVIEKGQTVTLRCDPISGHDNLYWYRRVMGKEIKFLLHFVKESKQDESGMPNNRFLAERTGGTYSTLKVQPAELEDSGVYFCASSLRERTDTQYFGPGTRLTVL.